A single sample gave rise to the 2 T cell receptor beta chains below, sequenced in a study of cytomegalovirus exposure and HLA in healthy donors (dated by TCRdb to the late 2010s). The library was obtained by the immunoSEQ multiplex PCR assay. For the multiplex PCR, a mixture combining 60 forward primers for TCR Vbeta segments and 13 reverse primers for TCR Jbeta segments was used. TCRdb provides this immuneACCESS table in a form limited to in-frame rearrangements. Some clones are lacking; in checked studies, under half of them reflect an unresolved V gene, and why the rest are absent is not known. The sample profile shows about 160,000 clones; about 68% of them were found once. The ten most abundant clones make up around 2.4% of the sample. Sequenced material: PBMCs. The receptors here all came from a female donor in good health and CMV-seronegative.

This clone was seen a few times. The gene calls are TRBV5-1 and TRBJ2-3; the match to TRBD1 covers 7 bases. Trimming cost V 4 bases and J 4 bases; bases outside gene matches: 6. The germline gives CDR1 SGHRS, CDR2 YFSETQ. This CDR3 has 14 amino acids. Written as DNA, the CDR3 is TGCGCCAGCAGCCTCGACAGGGTACCAGATACGCAGTATTTT. Amino acids: CASSLDRVPDTQYF.

The chain combines TRBV18 with TRBJ1-2; 7 bases fit TRBD1. Looked up from germline, CDR1 is KGHSH and CDR2 is LQKENI. The CDR3 extends over 14 amino acids. With 1 base clipped from V and 4 bases from J, the junction kept 3 bases outside the gene matches. The CDR3 nucleotides read TGTGCCAGCTCACCACAGGGGGCGAGCTATGGCTACACCTTC. Its protein product is CASSPQGASYGYTF.